Described below is a single TCR beta chain sequence and its context. Its antigen is unknown. The sample is drawn from a study of T cell repertoires in cytomegalovirus infection. Overall study results and limits: In two of eight donors, the top clonotype was HLA-C-restricted CMV-specific.

This CDR3 has 12 amino acids. Germline CDR1 is MGHDK and CDR2 is SYGVNS. Trimming took 3 bases from V and 7 from J, leaving 9 bases between them. TCRdb fed the reads into MiXCR, producing one record per CDR3 protein. Of about 63,000 distinct CDR3 sequences in the sample, just over 20% were seen once. This TCR came from a human donor in good health (CMV status not recorded). Some clones in this sample may be carry-over from other donors' samples. Material: CD8+ T cells from cultured PBMCs, obtained from culture after CMV antigen stimulation. The chain uses TRBV25-1 and TRBJ1-2; the D gene is possibly TRBD1 (5 bases). The CDR3 region has the DNA TGTGCCAGCAGTGACCCCGGGGGTGGCTACACCTTC. Its translation is CASSDPGGGYTF.